This passage covers 29 T cell receptor beta chains from one sample sequenced in a study of blood T cell repertoires in COVID-19. Method: immunoSEQ multiplex PCR; TCRdb's copy keeps in-frame clones and lacks some. The sample lists under 75,000 clones, nearly 90% seen once, with 8% to 10% in the top ten. The sample was peripheral blood. All receptors come from a man aged 45-60 years with active COVID-19.

The CDR3 is CAISGQGFATEAFF. The CDR3 nucleotides read TGTGCCATCAGTGGACAGGGTTTTGCCACTGAAGCTTTCTTT. V usage is TRBV10-3 and J usage is TRBJ1-1; the match to TRBD1 covers 7 bases. The germline V gene encodes CDR1 ENHRY and CDR2 SYGVKD. This CDR3 has 14 residues. Trimming at V came to 4 bases and at J to 4 bases, leaving 6 bases not matched to a gene.

The chain is built from TRBV29-1 and TRBJ2-1, with TRBD2 matching 11 bases. V was clipped by 6 bases and J by 4 bases; unmatched bases: 11. The CDR3 covers 16 residues. In germline, CDR1 is SQVTM, CDR2 ANQGSEA. The CDR3 nucleotides read TGCAGCGTGGCCCCTAGCGGGGGGCAGGTATACAATGAGCAGTTCTTC. Translating gives CSVAPSGGQVYNEQFF.

This clone was seen just once. The CDR3 DNA sequence: TGTGCCAGCAGCCATTATTTGGTGGGGGGGCTTGACACCGGGGAGCTGTTTTTT. As protein: CASSHYLVGGLDTGELFF. The J gene is TRBJ2-2, the V gene TRBV4-2; TRBD2 is a possible D gene (7 bases). The CDR3 length is 18 residues. Trimming took off 3 bases at V and 3 bases at J, with 20 bases between the two ends. Germline CDR1 is LGHNA and CDR2 is YNFKEQ.

The rearrangement links TRBV5-1 to TRBJ2-2, with 9 bases identical to TRBD2. The J segment lost 7 bases and the V segment lost 6 bases, leaving 13 bases of the junction unmatched. The CDR3 contains 16 residues. CDR1 is SGHRS and CDR2 is YFSETQ in the germline V gene. CDR3 coding DNA: TGCGCCAGCATCTCAGTCCCGGGACTAGCTGTCGGGGAGCTGTTTTTT. Protein product: CASISVPGLAVGELFF.

This clone was counted a single time. The chain recombines TRBV11-3 with TRBJ2-1, with 12 nucleotides matching TRBD2. The CDR3 loop spans 15 amino acids. Per germline, CDR1 SGHNT and CDR2 YENEEA. V shed 3 bases and J 6 bases; nucleotides not matched to a gene: 3. The CDR3 nucleotides are TGTGCCAGCAGCTTTCTAGCGGGGGGGGGCAATGAGCAGTTCTTC. This codes for CASSFLAGGGNEQFF.

This chain connects TRBV5-1 to TRBJ1-1; D gene ambiguous. This CDR3 region has 14 residues. Germline CDR1 SGHRS, CDR2 YFSETQ. V gave up 0 bases and J gave up 4 bases, with 10 bases separating them. As DNA, the CDR3 is TGCGCCAGCAGCTTGGTTGGAGGAATCACTGAAGCTTTCTTT. Translating it yields CASSLVGGITEAFF. The full variable domain, in which reference TRBV5-1 and TRBJ1-1 provide the parts outside the CDR3, is KAGVTQTPRYLIKTRGQQVTLSCSPISGHRSVSWYQQTPGQGLQFLFEYFSETQRNKGNFPGRFSGRQFSNSRSEMNVSTLELGDSALYLCASSLVGGITEAFFGQGTRLTVV.

The chain carries TRBV12-3 or TRBV12-4 and TRBJ2-4; unclear D gene. Trimming cost V 3 bases and J 8 bases, with 11 bases left between them. This CDR3 comprises 13 residues. The CDR3: CASSFVVPDIQYF. The CDR3, as DNA: TGTGCCAGCAGTTTCGTGGTTCCAGACATTCAGTACTTC.

V is TRBV6-5 and J is TRBJ2-5; TRBD1 might be the D (7 bases). Trimming cost V 6 bases and J 4 bases, with 18 bases left between them. Germline values: CDR1 MNHEY, CDR2 SVGAGI. This CDR3 is built from 15 residues. The CDR3 protein is CASSNQGGTGETQYF. DNA of the CDR3: TGTGCCAGCAGCAATCAGGGGGGAACTGGAGAGACCCAGTACTTC.

V is TRBV6-6 and J is TRBJ1-2, with a weak D call TRBD1 (6 bases). The CDR3 has 13 residues. Germline CDR1 MNHNY, CDR2 SVGAGI (reference sequence). V lost 2 bases to trimming and J lost 3 bases, with 7 bases between them. The CDR3 sequence is CASSYPGDYGYTF. DNA for the CDR3: TGTGCCAGCAGTTACCCAGGGGACTATGGCTACACCTTC.

This clone has a single count. The rearrangement uses TRBV6-2 or TRBV6-3 and TRBJ2-1; D not certain. CDR3 length: 11 residues. The germline CDR1 and CDR2 sequences are MNHEY and SVGEGT. V lost 2 bases and J lost 10, with 6 bases in between. CDR3 bases: TGTGCCAGCAGTTACGGCGGAGAGCAGTTCTTC. Protein product: CASSYGGEQFF.

V usage is TRBV10-3 and J usage is TRBJ1-6, with a tentative D call TRBD1 (6 bases). The length of the CDR3 is 14 residues. V was pared by 6 bases and J by 4 bases, with 10 bases between. CDR1 and CDR2 (germline): ENHRY, SYGVKD. CDR3 in DNA: TGTGCCATCAGCAGGCAGGGGTATAATTCACCCCTCCACTTT. As protein: CAISRQGYNSPLHF.

The rearrangement uses TRBV10-2 and TRBJ1-5; 7 bases align to TRBD1. Germline-derived CDR1 and CDR2 are WSHSY and SAAADI. The J segment lost 4 bases and the V segment lost 8 bases, leaving 2 bases of the junction unmatched. The CDR3 is made up of 12 amino acids. This chain's CDR3 is CASGDRNQPQHF. DNA of the CDR3: TGCGCCAGCGGGGACAGAAATCAGCCCCAGCATTTT.

This chain uses TRBV27 with TRBJ1-1; D may be TRBD1 (5 bases). CDR1 MNHEY and CDR2 SMNVEV come from the germline V gene (reference sequence). The CDR3 runs 16 residues. Trimming shortened V by 2 bases and J by 3 bases, and 16 bases separated the two germline ends. In DNA form, the CDR3 reads TGTGCCAGCAGTTTACTGGGGGGGGACTGGGACACTGAAGCTTTCTTT. Its translation: CASSLLGGDWDTEAFF.

The CDR3 nucleotides read TGTGCCAGCAGTGGAGAGGGAACCTATAATTCACCCCTCCACTTT. Its translation: CASSGEGTYNSPLHF. The rearrangement uses TRBV2 and TRBJ1-6; D gene ambiguous. Germline assignment: CDR1 SNHLY and CDR2 FYNNEI. Trimming removed 4 bases at V and 2 bases at J, with 9 bases between. The CDR3 spans 15 residues.

This chain links TRBV12-3 or TRBV12-4 with TRBJ1-1; the D is unclear. Trimming removed 3 bases from V and 7 bases from J, with 9 bases in between. The CDR3 length is 12 residues. This CDR3 reads CASSFSPDEAFF. DNA for the CDR3: TGTGCCAGCAGTTTTTCGCCAGATGAAGCTTTCTTT.

V is TRBV7-2 and J is TRBJ2-7; D might be TRBD2 (6 bases). This CDR3 comprises 16 residues. The germline V gene encodes CDR1 SGHTA and CDR2 FQGNSA. V was pared by 5 bases and J by 2 bases, with 19 bases between. CDR3 protein: CASSPPRISGAYEQYF. In nucleotides, the CDR3 is TGTGCCAGCAGCCCACCTCGCATCTCGGGGGCCTACGAGCAGTACTTC.

The CDR3 coding sequence is TGTGCCAGCAGCCAAGGCAGGGGTGAAAAACTGTTTTTT. Translation gives CASSQGRGEKLFF. The chain joins TRBV4-2 to TRBJ1-4, with a weak D call TRBD1 (6 bases). Deletions cut 1 base from V and 7 bases from J, with 7 bases between. This CDR3 has 13 residues. Germline V gene sequence: CDR1 LGHNA, CDR2 YNFKEQ.

This sequence joins TRBV6-1 and TRBJ2-3; TRBD2 matches at 7 bases. The CDR3 runs 17 residues. Germline assignment: CDR1 MNHNS and CDR2 SASEGT. The V segment lost 2 bases and the J segment 0 bases; nucleotides outside the gene matches: 8. As DNA, the CDR3 is TGTGCCAGCAGTGAAATAGGCGGGGGTACTAGCACAGATACGCAGTATTTT. Encoded protein: CASSEIGGGTSTDTQYF.

The chain has TRBV5-6 and TRBJ1-1; TRBD1 might be the D (5 bases). Germline CDR1 SGHDT, CDR2 YYEEEE. V was cut by 4 bases and J by 1 base, with 14 bases left in between. There are 15 residues in the CDR3. CDR3 residues: CASSLPGRGNTEAFF. In nucleotides, the CDR3 is TGTGCCAGCAGCCTCCCGGGGAGGGGGAACACTGAAGCTTTCTTT.

The CDR3 loop is CASSLMRGASTDTQYF. For the CDR3, the DNA is TGTGCCAGCAGCTTAATGCGGGGTGCTAGCACAGATACGCAGTATTTT. The V call is TRBV7-2, the J call TRBJ2-3; possible D gene TRBD2, 6 bases. CDR1 is SGHTA, CDR2 FQGNSA, per germline. The length of the CDR3 is 16 residues. V was clipped by 2 bases and J by 0 bases, with 12 bases between them.

This sequence joins TRBV10-3 and TRBJ2-3, with 7 positions matching TRBD1. Losses at the gene ends were 6 bases for V and 2 bases for J; bases not matched to a gene: 11. The CDR3 spans 16 residues. Per germline, CDR1 ENHRY and CDR2 SYGVKD. CDR3 protein: CAIRGQGGSNTDTQYF. The CDR3 nucleotides read TGTGCCATCAGGGGCCAAGGGGGCTCTAACACAGATACGCAGTATTTT.

The V call is TRBV11-2, the J call TRBJ2-1; perhaps TRBD2 as D (7 bases). Germline CDR1 and CDR2: SGHAT and FQNNGV. V gave up 1 base and J gave up 9 bases, with 16 bases separating them. This CDR3 contains 15 residues. In DNA form, the CDR3 reads TGTGCCAGCAGCTTAGTGGGGGGGCCAGTGGGTGAGCAGTTCTTC. It specifies CASSLVGGPVGEQFF.

The V gene is TRBV6-2 or TRBV6-3, the J gene TRBJ2-3; D is uncertain. The CDR3 contains 15 residues. V was trimmed by 2 bases and J by 2 bases, leaving 11 bases between them. The V gene's germline CDR1 is MNHEY and CDR2 SVGEGT. CDR3 bases: TGTGCCAGCAGTTACCAAACTCCCTCCACAGATACGCAGTATTTT. Protein sequence: CASSYQTPSTDTQYF.

The DNA of the CDR3 is TGTGCCAGCAGTGTGGTGAGCACCGGGGAGCTGTTTTTT. It encodes CASSVVSTGELFF. V gene TRBV27 combines with J gene TRBJ2-2; no clear D gene. This CDR3 comprises 13 residues. Germline lookup yields CDR1 MNHEY and CDR2 SMNVEV (reference sequence). Trimming shortened V by 5 bases and J by 4 bases, and 8 bases separated the two germline ends.

The V gene is TRBV7-8, the J gene TRBJ1-5; no firm D call. The V end lost 2 bases, the J end lost 4 bases, and 12 bases lay between the germline ends. The length of the CDR3 is 15 residues. Germline CDR1 reads SGHVS; CDR2 reads FQNEAQ. CDR3 coding DNA: TGTGCCAGCAGCTTAAAGAGGACGGGGAATCAGCCCCAGCATTTT. Its translation is CASSLKRTGNQPQHF.

The rearrangement uses TRBV6-6 and TRBJ2-3; D might be TRBD2 (7 bases). Germline lookup yields CDR1 MNHNY and CDR2 SVGAGI (reference sequence). V was pared by 10 bases and J by 3 bases, with 20 bases between. CDR3 length equals 15 residues. CDR3 DNA sequence: TGTGCCACCGGGGGCCTCCGGGGAGGGACAGATACGCAGTATTTT. Encoded protein: CATGGLRGGTDTQYF.

CDR3 bases: TGTGCCAGCACCCCCGGGACAGGGGTCGGGACCCAGTACTTC. Amino acid sequence: CASTPGTGVGTQYF. This chain joins TRBV2 and TRBJ2-5; 10 positions agree with TRBD1. There are 14 residues in the CDR3. The junction had 9 bases not matched to a gene; V was cut back by 7 bases and J by 7 bases. In germline, CDR1 is SNHLY, CDR2 FYNNEI.

This clone appeared a single time. V and J are TRBV6-4 and TRBJ2-3; 7 bases are shared with TRBD2. V dropped 2 bases and J dropped 2; count of bases not matched to a gene: 1. CDR3 size: 14 residues. Per germline, CDR1 MRHNA and CDR2 SNTAGT. The DNA of the CDR3 is TGTGCCAGCAGTGACGGGGGGGACACAGATACGCAGTATTTT. Its protein product is CASSDGGDTDTQYF.

V gene TRBV6-5 combines with J gene TRBJ2-5; 9 bases are a match to TRBD1. V gave up 5 bases and J gave up 5 bases; unmatched junction bases: 6. Germline V gene data show CDR1 as MNHEY and CDR2 as SVGAGI. The CDR3 has 14 residues. In DNA form, the CDR3 reads TGTGCCAGCAGTACCCCCGACAGGGGGGAGACCCAGTACTTC. Encoded protein: CASSTPDRGETQYF.